This note documents a single TCR beta chain sequence. The data are from a study of OX40 agonist ivuxolimab in advanced cancers. Assay used: immunoSEQ multiplex PCR; TCRdb lists only in-frame clones, some missing. Counted here are 35,000 to 55,000 clones, about 95% occurring once; the ten biggest clones make up approximately 10%. The TCR comes from an adult with an advanced solid tumor such as melanoma, head and neck, liver or kidney cancer. The sample in question was CD4+ or CD8+ T cells sorted from blood, obtained in a trial of the OX40 agonist ivuxolimab.

CDR3 sequence (DNA): TGTGCCAGCAGTCTGACGGACAGGGGGCTTGGGACCCAGTACTTC. Translation: CASSLTDRGLGTQYF. J is TRBJ2-5 and V is TRBV28; 11 bases agree with TRBD1. CDR1 and CDR2 from the germline V gene are MDHEN and SYDVKM. The junction had 9 bases not matched to a gene; V was cut back by 5 bases and J by 7 bases. CDR3 length: 15 amino acids.